This T cell receptor (beta chain) is from a study of technical replicates of blood from a handful of donors. Germline-derived CDR1 and CDR2 are SGHVS and FNYEAQ. Trimming at V came to 3 bases and at J to 1 base, leaving 8 bases not matched to a gene. This CDR3 comprises 17 residues. Using immunoSEQ multiplex PCR, the repertoire was profiled, and TCRdb retains in-frame clones only, with some absent. This table holds under 95,000 clones, less than 95% found once. The sequenced sample was T cells isolated from PBMCs. The chain employs TRBV7-6 and TRBJ2-5; 10 bases are a match to TRBD2. The clonotype comes from a human donor in good health. The CDR3: CASSLGLAMSLQETQYF. DNA of the CDR3: TGTGCCAGCAGCTTGGGACTAGCGATGAGCCTCCAAGAGACCCAGTACTTC.